These 20 T cell receptor beta chains originate from one sample sequenced in a study of tumor-infiltrating lymphocytes in primary liver carcinoma. The input was approximately 500 ng total RNA; TCR beta cDNA was made from it with a constant-region primer. Library construction for TCR beta comprised three nested multiplex PCR rounds performed with slightly modified ARM-PCR. For around 11 cycles apiece, the opening two PCR rounds ran with TRBV1-TRBV30 forward primers and a C-beta reverse primer. TCRdb reprocessed the multiplex PCR reads via MiXCR and lists one record per CDR3 protein. Among about 99,000 distinct CDR3 sequences listed, 55% to 75% were seen once. Unsorted bulk tissue, roughly 19-34 mg of it, served as the source for co-extraction of RNA and DNA. Source material: liver tumor tissue from sampling region 5. Described subset: tumor region T5, tumor centre. The receptors were gathered from a woman aged 55-70 years with primary liver carcinoma and hepatitis B virus infection.

The J gene is TRBJ2-3, the V gene TRBV11-1; the match to TRBD1 covers 7 bases. The germline gives CDR1 SGHAT, CDR2 FQDESV (reference sequence). V lost 5 bases and J lost 3; bases outside the gene matches: 8. The CDR3 covers 15 residues. CDR3 protein: CASSPRQGLTDTQYF. The CDR3 DNA is TGTGCCAGCAGCCCGAGACAGGGATTAACAGATACGCAGTATTTT.

A remark on this clonotype: Just one base apart from a much larger clone, this may be a read error. The chain combines TRBV6-1 with TRBJ2-5; 8 positions agree with TRBD2. CDR1 and CDR2 (germline): MNHNS, SASEGT. The CDR3 spans 14 residues. DNA of the CDR3: TGTGCCAGCAGCCGGGCGGCAGCGGGGGAGACCCACTACTTC. It specifies CASSRAAAGETHYF.

This clonotype came up once. The junction and the germline gene differ at one end; a read error may be behind it. The V gene is TRBV12-3 or TRBV12-4, the J gene TRBJ2-1, with 9 bases matching TRBD2. This CDR3 is built from 15 residues. The CDR3 here is CASRLAGTSRNEQFF. CDR3 sequence (DNA): TGTGCCAGCAGATTAGCCGGGACTAGCAGGAATGAGCAGTTCTTC.

This clonotype was observed a single time. The genes are TRBV29-1 and TRBJ2-7; TRBD1 agrees at 9 bases. CDR1 and CDR2 (germline): SQVTM, ANQGSEA. Trimming cost V 7 bases and J 4 bases; bases outside gene matches: 11. This CDR3 region has 14 residues. The CDR3 coding sequence is TGCAGCGCCAGAGGGGACAGGGAGGGTTACGAGCAGTACTTC. Translation gives CSARGDREGYEQYF.

V gene TRBV4-2 combines with J gene TRBJ2-1; possibly TRBD2 for D (6 bases). The CDR3 length is 17 residues. The germline CDR1 and CDR2 sequences are LGHNA and YNFKEQ. V gave up 0 bases and J gave up 5 bases, with 17 bases separating them. The CDR3 here is CASSQEDGSGANNEQFF. For the CDR3, the DNA is TGTGCCAGCAGCCAAGAGGATGGTAGCGGTGCCAACAATGAGCAGTTCTTC.

The chain recombines TRBV6-2 or TRBV6-3 with TRBJ1-5; D remains ambiguous. The CDR3 runs 13 residues. Germline V gene data show CDR1 as MNHEY and CDR2 as SVGEGT. Trimming removed 11 bases from V and 3 bases from J, with 14 bases in between. The CDR3 loop is CACSIGFNQPQHF. The CDR3 DNA sequence: TGTGCCTGTTCTATAGGATTCAATCAGCCCCAGCATTTT.

The CDR3 sequence is CASSPQPDSYNEQFF. As DNA, the CDR3 is TGTGCCAGCAGTCCCCAGCCGGACTCCTACAATGAGCAGTTCTTC. The genes are TRBV7-8 and TRBJ2-1; D remains unclear. Deletions cut 6 bases from V and 0 bases from J, with 12 bases between. The V gene's germline CDR1 is SGHVS and CDR2 FQNEAQ. The CDR3 totals 15 residues.

With respect to this clonotype: Likely a read error: the CDR3 ends without its conserved phenylalanine or tryptophan. The rearrangement links TRBV12-3 or TRBV12-4 to TRBJ2-7, with D possibly matching TRBD1 (5 bases). The CDR3 has 18 amino acids. Trimming pared 1 base from V and 5 bases from J, leaving 24 bases between. In nucleotides, the CDR3 is TGTGCCAGCAGTTTAGGAGGTGGCTGGGCAGGGCTGTCCAACGAGCAGTACCTC. Amino acid sequence: CASSLGGGWAGLSNEQYL.

Of note for this clonotype: One end of the junction is discordant with germline, which a read error may explain. The chain joins TRBV11-2 to TRBJ2-1; D is unresolved. There are 11 residues in the CDR3. Per germline, CDR1 SGHAT and CDR2 FQNNGV. CDR3 residues: CASSLRNEQFF. The CDR3 region has the DNA TGTGCCAGCAGCTTACGGAATGAGCAATTCTTC.

The gene calls are TRBV29-1 and TRBJ2-4; D might be TRBD1 (5 bases). V lost 2 bases and J lost 9, with 14 bases in between. The CDR3 covers 13 residues. Looked up from germline, CDR1 is SQVTM and CDR2 is ANQGSEA. The DNA for the CDR3 is TGCAGCGTTGAACATGGGGCCCGAATCATTCAGTACTTC. This encodes CSVEHGARIIQYF.

This clonotype has ten or more counts. The V gene is TRBV6-5, the J gene TRBJ2-1, with 10 bases that match TRBD1. Germline values: CDR1 MNHEY, CDR2 SVGAGI. Trimming at V came to 8 bases and at J to 6 bases, leaving 13 bases not matched to a gene. The CDR3 loop spans 16 amino acids. This CDR3 is CASRSTGTGVVNEQFF. CDR3 in DNA: TGTGCCAGCCGAAGTACCGGGACAGGGGTCGTCAATGAGCAGTTCTTC.

Points on this clonotype: The germline gene is not matched at one end of the junction; a read error may be the cause. The gene calls are TRBV28 and TRBJ1-5, with D tentatively TRBD1 (5 bases). Looked up from germline, CDR1 is MDHEN and CDR2 is SYDVKM. The CDR3 sequence is 12 residues long. The CDR3 loop is CASSSTGPIWLF. In DNA, the CDR3 is TGTGCCAGCAGCTCCACGGGACCCATCTGGCTTTTT.

In regard to this clonotype: One end of the junction fails to match germline, which may point to a read error. The chain has TRBV12-3 or TRBV12-4 and TRBJ1-1, with D tentatively TRBD1 (5 bases). The CDR3 runs to 14 residues. The CDR3 sequence is CASTLWGLEGEDFF. CDR3 bases: TGTGCCAGCACCCTCTGGGGCTTAGAGGGTGAAGATTTCTTT.

The sample holds a few counts of this clonotype. One end of the junction fails to match germline, which may point to a read error. The rearrangement links TRBV6-6 to TRBJ2-5; TRBD2 aligns across 7 bases. Germline V lookup: CDR1 MNHNY, CDR2 SVGAGI (reference sequence). The CDR3 consists of 14 residues. CDR3 in DNA: TGTGCTAGCAGCGGTAGAGCGGGAAAAGAGACCCGGTACTTC. This sequence encodes CASSGRAGKETRYF.

This clonotype was observed a few times. CDR3 sequence: CASISFGISSRNVYEQYF. The CDR3 DNA sequence: TGTGCCAGCATCAGTTTTGGGATTAGTAGTAGGAACGTCTACGAGCAGTACTTC. The rearrangement joins TRBV28 to TRBJ2-7; no clear D gene. From germline, CDR1 is MDHEN and CDR2 SYDVKM. Trimming removed 7 bases from V and 3 bases from J, with 28 bases in between. CDR3 length: 18 amino acids.

Remarks on this clonotype: The final CDR3 position lacks the conserved phenylalanine or tryptophan, pointing to a likely read error. This chain links TRBV7-9 with TRBJ1-1, with D unresolved. In germline, CDR1 is SEHNR, CDR2 FQNEAQ (reference sequence). The CDR3 totals 13 residues. Trimming shortened V by 5 bases and J by 7 bases, and 14 bases separated the two germline ends. CDR3: CASSPDCYIEAFL. The CDR3 DNA reads as TGTGCCAGCAGCCCAGACTGTTACATTGAAGCTTTCCTT.

This clonotype was recorded only once. A much larger clone is a single base away; this may be a read error. The V gene is TRBV13, the J gene TRBJ1-2; TRBD1 matches 9 bases. Trimming at V came to 5 bases and at J to 9 bases, leaving 7 bases not matched to a gene. Per germline, CDR1 PRHDT and CDR2 FYEKMQ (reference sequence). The CDR3 is 13 residues long. The CDR3 region has the DNA TGTGCCAGCAGCCTAGACAGGGGGTATTGCTACACCTTC. This translates into CASSLDRGYCYTF.

Concerning this clonotype: One end of the junction fails to match germline, which may point to a read error. The chain has TRBV6-5 and TRBJ2-7; either TRBD1 or TRBD2 may supply D (5 bases each). The CDR3 extends over 15 amino acids. Germline assignment: CDR1 MNHEY and CDR2 SVGAGI. The CDR3 sequence is CASSKTRGSSYEHYF. CDR3 DNA sequence: TGTGCCAGCAGCAAAACTAGGGGAAGCTCCTACGAGCATTACTTC.

This clonotype was seen repeatedly, ten times or more. This chain connects TRBV15 to TRBJ2-7; 8 bases map to TRBD1. The V segment lost 1 base and the J segment 1 base; nucleotides outside the gene matches: 3. The germline V gene has CDR1 LNHNV and CDR2 YYDKDF (reference sequence). The CDR3 consists of 15 residues. CDR3 DNA: TGTGCCACCAGCAGAGCTACAGGGGGGTCCTACGAGCAGTACTTC. This codes for CATSRATGGSYEQYF.

A single count supports this clonotype. An end of the junction does not agree with germline; a read error may underlie this. The V and J genes are TRBV5-1 and TRBJ2-7; TRBD1 might be the D (5 bases). The CDR3 loop spans 15 amino acids. Germline V lookup: CDR1 SGHRS, CDR2 YFSETQ. CDR3 nucleotide sequence: TGCGCCAGCAACTTCCTTGGGGCTTCGGGTAACGAGAAGTACTTC. This translates into CASNFLGASGNEKYF. The full variable domain, in which reference TRBV5-1 and TRBJ2-7 provide the parts outside the CDR3, is KAGVTQTPRYLIKTRGQQVTLSCSPISGHRSVSWYQQTPGQGLQFLFEYFSETQRNKGNFPGRFSGRQFSNSRSEMNVSTLELGDSALYLCASNFLGASGNEKYFGPGTRLTVT.